These 2 T cell receptor beta chains were all obtained from the same sample, sequenced in a study of beta chain features in type 1 diabetes. Expressed TCRB transcripts were sequenced because the entire RNA isolate underwent reverse transcription. Assay used: immunoSEQ multiplex PCR; TCRdb lists only in-frame clones, some missing. The data contain about 40,000 clones, 49% of them singletons. The sequenced sample consisted of central memory CD4+ T cells from blood. All receptors derive from a woman between 18 and 29 years old in good health.

The rearrangement joins TRBV9 to TRBJ2-5; possible D gene TRBD2, 6 bases. Germline V gene sequence: CDR1 SGDLS, CDR2 YYNGEE. The CDR3 contains 14 residues. With 3 bases removed from V and 5 bases from J, the gap between germline ends came to 14 bases. The CDR3 DNA follows: TGTGCCAGCAGCGGAACGGGAGCCAAGGAGACCCAGTACTTC. Encoded protein: CASSGTGAKETQYF.

The chain is built from TRBV19 and TRBJ2-3; 8 bases fit TRBD1. V dropped 3 bases and J dropped 8; count of bases not matched to a gene: 13. The germline CDR1 and CDR2 sequences are LNHDA and SQIVND (reference sequence). The CDR3 has 16 residues. CDR3 amino acids: CASSMDRVDPLSTQYF. In DNA, the CDR3 is TGTGCCAGTAGTATGGACAGGGTAGATCCCCTATCTACGCAGTATTTT.